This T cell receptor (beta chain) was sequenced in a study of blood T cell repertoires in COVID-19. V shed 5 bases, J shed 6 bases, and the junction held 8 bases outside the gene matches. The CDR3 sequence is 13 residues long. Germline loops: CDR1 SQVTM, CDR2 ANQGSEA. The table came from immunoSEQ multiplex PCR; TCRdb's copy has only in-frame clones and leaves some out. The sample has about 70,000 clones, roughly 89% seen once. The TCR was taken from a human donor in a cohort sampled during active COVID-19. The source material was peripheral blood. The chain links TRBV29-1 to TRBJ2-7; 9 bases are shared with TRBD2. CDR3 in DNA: TGCAGCGTTTCCGGGACTAGCTTTTCCGAGCAGTACTTC. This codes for CSVSGTSFSEQYF.